The 27 T cell receptor beta chains reported below all come from one sample, sequenced in a study of cytomegalovirus exposure and HLA in healthy donors. PCR involved 60 Vbeta and 13 Jbeta primers. Clones were sequenced by immunoSEQ multiplex PCR, and TCRdb holds only the in-frame ones, with some missing. The table has roughly 160,000 clones, approximately 85% seen once; the top ten hold 9.3%. The sequencing sample was made of PBMCs. These receptors were collected from a man aged 18 to 29 in good health and CMV-seropositive.

This clone was detected once. V and J are TRBV27 and TRBJ2-6, with TRBD1 identical over 7 bases. Germline V gene lookup returns CDR1 MNHEY and CDR2 SMNVEV (reference sequence). This CDR3 is 18 amino acids long. V was clipped by 3 bases and J by 0 bases; unmatched bases: 8. The chain's CDR3 is CASSFDQTGSSGANVLTF. In DNA form, the CDR3 reads TGTGCCAGCAGTTTTGATCAGACAGGGTCCTCTGGGGCCAACGTCCTGACTTTC.

This chain links TRBV28 with TRBJ2-2; tentative D call: TRBD2 (7 bases). V lost 3 bases and J lost 8, with 13 bases in between. Germline lookup yields CDR1 MDHEN and CDR2 SYDVKM. There are 14 residues in the CDR3. CDR3 DNA: TGTGCCAGCAGTTTTCAGGCGGGGGCAGGGGAGCTGTTTTTT. Protein product: CASSFQAGAGELFF.

This sequence joins TRBV28 and TRBJ2-3, with 11 bases lining up with TRBD2. There are 15 residues in the CDR3. V lost 2 bases, J lost 3 bases, and 1 base stayed unmatched. CDR1 is MDHEN, CDR2 SYDVKM, per germline. The CDR3 loop reads CASSLVAGGTDTQYF. DNA of the CDR3: TGTGCCAGCAGTTTAGTAGCGGGGGGGACAGATACGCAGTATTTT.

This clone appeared a single time. V and J are TRBV18 and TRBJ2-2; TRBD1 matches at 8 bases. There are 16 residues in the CDR3. Unmatched junction bases numbered 6, after V lost 1 base and J lost 5 bases. Per the germline V gene, CDR1 is KGHSH and CDR2 is LQKENI. This chain's CDR3 is CASSPLTGELTGELFF. The CDR3 DNA reads as TGTGCCAGCTCACCACTGACAGGGGAGCTGACCGGGGAGCTGTTTTTT.

V gene TRBV6-1 combines with J gene TRBJ1-5; 8 nucleotides align to TRBD1. V lost 6 bases, J lost 7 bases, and 8 bases stayed unmatched. CDR3 length: 14 amino acids. The V gene's germline CDR1 is MNHNS and CDR2 SASEGT. CDR3 sequence reads: CASRPGQGVQPQHF. In nucleotides, the CDR3 is TGTGCCAGCAGACCAGGACAGGGAGTCCAGCCCCAGCATTTT.

V gene TRBV2 combines with J gene TRBJ2-3; TRBD1 agrees at 10 bases. V lost 5 bases to trimming and J lost 3 bases; unmatched junction nucleotides: 2. Germline CDR1 SNHLY, CDR2 FYNNEI. The CDR3 runs to 14 residues. CDR3 DNA sequence: TGTGCCAGCAGTCGGGACAGGGGAACAGATACGCAGTATTTT. It translates to CASSRDRGTDTQYF.

This rearrangement joins TRBV19 to TRBJ2-5; the D gene is possibly TRBD1 (8 bases). The J call may be in error: the DNA end matches TRBJ2-7 better. Germline V gene sequence: CDR1 LNHDA, CDR2 SQIVND (reference sequence). This CDR3 is 15 amino acids long. The CDR3 bases are TGTGCCAGTAGTTACACAACAGGGGGGGCCTACGAGCAGTACTTC. It codes for CASSYTTGGAYEQYF.

The rearrangement links TRBV6-5 to TRBJ2-5; 11 nucleotides agree with TRBD2. CDR3 length equals 15 residues. The V gene's germline CDR1 is MNHEY and CDR2 SVGAGI. J lost 2 bases, V lost 2 bases, and 1 base had no gene match. In DNA, the CDR3 is TGTGCCAGCAGTTACACTAGCGGGGGTCAAGAGACCCAGTACTTC. Translating gives CASSYTSGGQETQYF.

The CDR3 region is CAAGGQSTEAFF. CDR3 DNA: TGTGCCGCAGGGGGGCAAAGCACTGAAGCTTTCTTT. The chain links TRBV28 to TRBJ1-1; 7 nucleotides match TRBD1. Trimming at V came to 11 bases and at J to 4 bases, leaving 7 bases not matched to a gene. CDR1 is MDHEN and CDR2 is SYDVKM in the germline V gene. The CDR3 is 12 amino acids.

The rearrangement joins TRBV19 to TRBJ1-2, with 7 positions matching TRBD1. V lost 6 bases to trimming and J lost 4 bases; unmatched junction nucleotides: 8. This CDR3 contains 14 residues. Germline assignment: CDR1 LNHDA and CDR2 SQIVND (reference sequence). In DNA, the CDR3 is TGTGCCAGTAGAATGGTAGGGGGCCTCTATGGCTACACCTTC. Protein sequence: CASRMVGGLYGYTF.

The chain has TRBV27 and TRBJ2-4; tentatively, D is TRBD1 (5 bases). V lost 1 base to trimming and J lost 1 base, with 8 bases between them. The CDR3 runs 15 residues. Germline lookup yields CDR1 MNHEY and CDR2 SMNVEV (reference sequence). As DNA, the CDR3 is TGTGCCAGCAGTTTATTGCCAGGGGCCAAAAACATTCAGTACTTC. Its protein product is CASSLLPGAKNIQYF.

The genes are TRBV2 and TRBJ2-4; D may be TRBD2 (6 bases). CDR3 length: 16 residues. Germline lookup yields CDR1 SNHLY and CDR2 FYNNEI. The ends were cut back, 6 bases at V and 3 bases at J, with 18 bases in the middle. For the CDR3, the DNA is TGTGCCAGCAGCTTCAGGAGGAGGGCGGGCAAAAACATTCAGTACTTC. Translation gives CASSFRRRAGKNIQYF.

This rearrangement joins TRBV19 to TRBJ1-2; 9 nucleotides match TRBD1. J was trimmed by 6 bases and V by 2 bases; bases with no gene match: 13. Per germline, CDR1 LNHDA and CDR2 SQIVND (reference sequence). CDR3 size: 17 residues. This chain's CDR3 is CASSISPGQGFRHGYTF. CDR3 nucleotides: TGTGCCAGTAGTATATCTCCGGGACAGGGTTTTCGGCATGGCTACACCTTC.

The rearrangement uses TRBV15 and TRBJ2-1; TRBD2 is a possible D gene (6 bases). Between the trimmed V and J ends, which lost 0 bases and 0 bases, there was a span of 12 bases. Germline loops: CDR1 LNHNV, CDR2 YYDKDF (reference sequence). CDR3 length: 17 amino acids. Here the CDR3 DNA reads TGTGCCACCAGCAGAGATCCCGCCGGGAGCTCCTACAATGAGCAGTTCTTC. Protein sequence: CATSRDPAGSSYNEQFF. Drawing the rest from reference TRBV15 and TRBJ2-1, the complete variable domain is DAMVIQNPRYQVTQFGKPVTLSCSQTLNHNVMYWYQQKSSQAPKLLFHYYDKDFNNEADTPDNFQSRRPNTSFCFLDIRSPGLGDTAMYLCATSRDPAGSSYNEQFFGPGTRLTVL.

V gene TRBV18 combines with J gene TRBJ2-3; no clear D gene. The CDR3 extends over 12 amino acids. Trimming took off 5 bases at V and 6 bases at J, with 9 bases between the two ends. The germline V gene encodes CDR1 KGHSH and CDR2 LQKENI. CDR3 sequence reads: CASSKSGDTQYF. The CDR3 DNA follows: TGTGCCAGCTCAAAGTCCGGGGATACGCAGTATTTT.

This chain links TRBV6-1 with TRBJ2-3; 11 bases map to TRBD1. The CDR3 runs to 15 residues. Per the germline V gene, CDR1 is MNHNS and CDR2 is SASEGT. J lost 5 bases, V lost 5 bases, and 6 bases had no gene match. The CDR3 DNA reads TGTGCCAGCAGTCCGGACAGGGGGCGGAGAGATACGCAGTATTTT. Protein: CASSPDRGRRDTQYF.

The chain joins TRBV2 to TRBJ2-1; 9 nucleotides agree with TRBD2. Germline loops: CDR1 SNHLY, CDR2 FYNNEI. The V segment lost 10 bases and the J segment 9 bases; nucleotides outside the gene matches: 13. The CDR3 sequence is 14 residues long. This CDR3 is CATNGAGGHGEQFF. CDR3 DNA: TGTGCCACCAACGGGGCGGGGGGGCATGGTGAGCAGTTCTTC.

This clone was found a few times. V and J are TRBV10-3 and TRBJ2-7, with D possibly being TRBD2 (6 bases). Trimming took 3 bases from V and 0 from J, leaving 12 bases between them. The CDR3 contains 15 residues. From germline, CDR1 is ENHRY and CDR2 SYGVKD. The CDR3 protein is CAISDGAGYSYEQYF. The CDR3 bases are TGTGCCATCAGTGATGGTGCGGGGTACTCCTACGAGCAGTACTTC.

The chain employs TRBV30 and TRBJ2-7; 12 nucleotides line up with TRBD1. Germline lookup yields CDR1 GTSNPN and CDR2 SVGIG (reference sequence). The ends lost 1 base at V and 2 bases at J; junction bases unmatched: 9. There are 17 residues in the CDR3. CDR3: CAWSGGQGALLTYEQYF. The CDR3 nucleotides read TGTGCCTGGAGTGGGGGACAGGGGGCCCTATTGACCTACGAGCAGTACTTC.

V usage is TRBV29-1 and J usage is TRBJ1-2; the D gene is possibly TRBD1 (6 bases). This CDR3 region has 16 residues. Trimming shortened V by 4 bases and J by 6 bases, and 24 bases separated the two germline ends. Germline-derived CDR1 and CDR2 are SQVTM and ANQGSEA. In DNA form, the CDR3 reads TGCAGCGTTGGGTATTTACAGGGCCCTAACTCGGATGGCTACACCTTC. Amino acid sequence: CSVGYLQGPNSDGYTF.

This chain links TRBV19 with TRBJ1-3; the D gene is possibly TRBD1 (6 bases). The V and J ends lost 6 bases and 0 bases respectively, with 15 bases between them. From germline, CDR1 is LNHDA and CDR2 SQIVND (reference sequence). The CDR3 runs 16 residues. The CDR3 DNA sequence: TGTGCCAGTAGAGCACCAGGGGAAAGCTCTGGAAACACCATATATTTT. Its protein is CASRAPGESSGNTIYF.

The rearrangement links TRBV2 to TRBJ1-2; D unresolved. The germline gives CDR1 SNHLY, CDR2 FYNNEI. The CDR3 contains 12 residues. Trimming removed 4 bases from V and 6 bases from J, with 9 bases in between. The CDR3 is CASSGQRNGYTF. CDR3 DNA sequence: TGTGCCAGCAGTGGGCAGCGTAATGGCTACACCTTC.

CDR3 nucleotide sequence: TGTGCCAGCAGTCCGGACAGGGGCTCCTACAATGAGCAGTTCTTC. As protein: CASSPDRGSYNEQFF. The chain recombines TRBV2 with TRBJ2-1; TRBD1 matches at 9 bases. Per the germline V gene, CDR1 is SNHLY and CDR2 is FYNNEI. J lost 0 bases, V lost 5 bases, and 2 bases had no gene match. The CDR3 extends over 15 amino acids.

This sequence joins TRBV28 and TRBJ2-1; 13 positions agree with TRBD2. J was trimmed by 7 bases and V by 6 bases; bases with no gene match: 9. The CDR3 extends over 16 amino acids. In germline, CDR1 is MDHEN, CDR2 SYDVKM. CDR3 bases: TGTGCCAGCAGATATACACTAGCGGGGGGGGAGAATGAGCAGTTCTTC. This sequence encodes CASRYTLAGGENEQFF.

V is TRBV10-3 and J is TRBJ2-7; 11 bases line up with TRBD2. The CDR3 is 15 residues long. Trimming removed 2 bases from V and 6 bases from J; junction bases left unmatched: 6. CDR1 ENHRY and CDR2 SYGVKD come from the germline V gene. This chain's CDR3 is CAISEQVSGGVEQYF. The CDR3 DNA sequence: TGTGCCATCAGTGAGCAGGTTAGCGGGGGGGTCGAGCAGTACTTC.

The rearrangement joins TRBV6-5 to TRBJ2-5; unclear D gene. Germline V gives CDR1 MNHEY, CDR2 SVGAGI. Trimming stripped 2 bases from V and 5 bases from J, with 9 bases between. This CDR3 is 13 amino acids long. CDR3 sequence: CASSYGLGETQYF. The CDR3 bases are TGTGCCAGCAGTTACGGGCTTGGGGAGACCCAGTACTTC.

J is TRBJ2-5 and V is TRBV6-1, with D perhaps TRBD1 (5 bases). The CDR3 sequence is 13 residues long. Germline V gene sequence: CDR1 MNHNS, CDR2 SASEGT. The V gene lost 7 bases and the J gene lost 4 bases, with 13 bases spanning the gap. CDR3 loop: CASIVTGSETQYF. The CDR3 bases are TGTGCCAGCATTGTAACAGGATCAGAGACCCAGTACTTC.